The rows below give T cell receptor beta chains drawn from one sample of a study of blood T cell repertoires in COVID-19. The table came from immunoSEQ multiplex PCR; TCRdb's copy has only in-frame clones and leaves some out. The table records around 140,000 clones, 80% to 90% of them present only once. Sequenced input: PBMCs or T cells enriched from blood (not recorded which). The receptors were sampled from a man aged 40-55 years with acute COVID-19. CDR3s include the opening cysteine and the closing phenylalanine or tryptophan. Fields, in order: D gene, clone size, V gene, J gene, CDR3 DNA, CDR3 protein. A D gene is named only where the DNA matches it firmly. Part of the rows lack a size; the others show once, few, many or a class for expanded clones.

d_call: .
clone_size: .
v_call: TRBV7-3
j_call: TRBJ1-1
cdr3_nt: TGTGCCAGCAGCTTAAATCCGGGGAGCAACACTGAAGCTTTCTTT
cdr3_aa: CASSLNPGSNTEAFF

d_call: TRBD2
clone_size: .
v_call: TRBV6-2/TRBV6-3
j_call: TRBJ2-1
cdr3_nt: TGTGCCAGCAGCAGTGAGGGGACTACGCAGTTCTTC
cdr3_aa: CASSSEGTTQFF

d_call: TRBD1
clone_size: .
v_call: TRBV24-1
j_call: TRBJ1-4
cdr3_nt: TGTGCCACCAGTGAAGGGGGCTCTAATAATGAAAAACTGTTTTTT
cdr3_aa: CATSEGGSNNEKLFF

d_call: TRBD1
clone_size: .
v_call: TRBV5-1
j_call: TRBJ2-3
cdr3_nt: TGCGCCAGCAGCCTTTGGACAGGGGCTATTGGCACAGATACGCAGTATTTT
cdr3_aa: CASSLWTGAIGTDTQYF

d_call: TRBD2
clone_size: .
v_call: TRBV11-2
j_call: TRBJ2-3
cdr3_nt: TGTGCCAGCAGCTTAGGGCCGGGACTAGCGAAAACAGATACGCAGTATTTT
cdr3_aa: CASSLGPGLAKTDTQYF

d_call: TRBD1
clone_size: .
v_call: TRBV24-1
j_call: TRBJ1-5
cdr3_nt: TGTGCCACCAGTGATCACGACAGGGTAGATCAGCCCCAGCATTTT
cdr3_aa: CATSDHDRVDQPQHF

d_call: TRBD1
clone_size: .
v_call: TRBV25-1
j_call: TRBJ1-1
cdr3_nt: TGTGCCAGCCTCGGGACAGGGTATACTGAAGCTTTCTTT
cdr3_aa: CASLGTGYTEAFF

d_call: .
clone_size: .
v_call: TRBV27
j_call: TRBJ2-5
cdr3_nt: TGTGCCAGCAGTTTAGAGGGGGTCGAGACCCAGTACTTC
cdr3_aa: CASSLEGVETQYF

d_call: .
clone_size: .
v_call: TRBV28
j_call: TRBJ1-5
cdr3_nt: TGTGCCAGCAGTTTATTACTGGGCAATCAGCCCCAGCATTTT
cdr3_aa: CASSLLLGNQPQHF

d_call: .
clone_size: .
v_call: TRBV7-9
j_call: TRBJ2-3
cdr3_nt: TGTGCCAGCAGCCCGGACGGGATACCGACAGATACGCAGTATTTT
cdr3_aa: CASSPDGIPTDTQYF

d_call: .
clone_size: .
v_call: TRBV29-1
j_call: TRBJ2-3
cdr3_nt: TGCAGCGTTGAAGACGACAGGACAGATACGCAGTATTTT
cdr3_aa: CSVEDDRTDTQYF

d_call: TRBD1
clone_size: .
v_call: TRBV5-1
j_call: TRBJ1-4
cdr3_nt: TGCGCCAGCAGCACCGGGACAGGGAAGAGAGAAAAACTGTTTTTT
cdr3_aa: CASSTGTGKREKLFF

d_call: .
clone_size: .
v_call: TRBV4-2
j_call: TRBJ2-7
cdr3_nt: TGTGCCAGCAGCCAAGATAGGGGGGGGCAGGGGGCCGACGAGCAGTACTTC
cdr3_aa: CASSQDRGGQGADEQYF

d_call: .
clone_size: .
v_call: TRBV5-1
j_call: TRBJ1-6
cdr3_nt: TGCGCCAGCAGCTTGGGACAGGATAATTCACCCCTCCACTTT
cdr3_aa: CASSLGQDNSPLHF

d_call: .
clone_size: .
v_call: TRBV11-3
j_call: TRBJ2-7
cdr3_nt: TGTGCCAGCAGCTTAGGTCCGGAGGCCTACGAGCAGTACTTC
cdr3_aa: CASSLGPEAYEQYF

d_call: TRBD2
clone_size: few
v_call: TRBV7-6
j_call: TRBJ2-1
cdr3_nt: TGTGCCAGCCGCAGACTAGCGGGGGCCAATGAGCAGTTCTTC
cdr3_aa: CASRRLAGANEQFF

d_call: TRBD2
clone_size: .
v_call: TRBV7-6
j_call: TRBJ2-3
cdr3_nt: TGTGCCAGCAGCGAAAAGGGAGGGAAAGAAACGCAGTATTTT
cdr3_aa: CASSEKGGKETQYF

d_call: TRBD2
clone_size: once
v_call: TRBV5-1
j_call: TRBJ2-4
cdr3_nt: TGCGCCAGCAGCGCCTGGGGGGGTCCCGAGGGGTACTTC
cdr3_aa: CASSAWGGPEGYF

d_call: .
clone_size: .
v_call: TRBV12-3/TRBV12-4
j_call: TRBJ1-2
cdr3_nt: TGTGCCAGCAGCTTTACAGGGTTGAATGGCTACACCTTC
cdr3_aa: CASSFTGLNGYTF

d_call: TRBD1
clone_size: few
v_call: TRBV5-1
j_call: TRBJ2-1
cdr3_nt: TGCGCCAGCAGCTCGACAGGGTTTCAGTCCTACAATGAGCAGTTCTTC
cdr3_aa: CASSSTGFQSYNEQFF

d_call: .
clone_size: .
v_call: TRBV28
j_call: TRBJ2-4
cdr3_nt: TGTGCCAGCAGTACGGGACATACAGTAGCCAAAAACATTCAGTACTTC
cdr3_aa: CASSTGHTVAKNIQYF

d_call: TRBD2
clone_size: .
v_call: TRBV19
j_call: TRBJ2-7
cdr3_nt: TGTGCCAGTAGCCTGGGAGGGGCAGGCTACGAGCAGTACTTC
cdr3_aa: CASSLGGAGYEQYF

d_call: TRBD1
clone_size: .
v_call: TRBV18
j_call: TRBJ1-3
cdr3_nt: TGTGCCAGCTCCCCAGCCGGGACAGGGTCGAACACCATATATTTT
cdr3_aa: CASSPAGTGSNTIYF

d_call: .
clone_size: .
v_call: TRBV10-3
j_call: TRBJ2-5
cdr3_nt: TGTGCCATCAGTGAGTCGACGGGGGTCCAAGAGACCCAGTACTTC
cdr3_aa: CAISESTGVQETQYF